The rows below give T cell receptor beta chains drawn from one sample of a study of blood T cell repertoires in COVID-19. TCRdb keeps only in-frame clones here, not all; method: immunoSEQ multiplex PCR. The table lists around 60,000 clones, about 75% of them singletons. The sequencing sample was made of peripheral blood. These receptors were obtained from a human donor in a cohort sampled during active COVID-19. The CDR3 runs from the conserved cysteine through the conserved F or W. D genes are given only for firm matches. Only part of the rows carry a size: once, few, many, or a class if the clone is expanded.

clone_size j_call v_call d_call cdr3_nt cdr3_aa
- TRBJ2-1 TRBV11-2 TRBD2 TGTGCCAGCGAGTACAGCGGGAGCCCCTACAATGAGCAGTTCTTC CASEYSGSPYNEQFF
- TRBJ1-2 TRBV7-9 - TGTGCCAGCATCCGGGTGGGCTATGGCTACACCTTC CASIRVGYGYTF
- TRBJ1-1 TRBV27 TRBD1 TGTGCCAGCAGTCCAGGGGGCGCCGGCAACACTGAAGCTTTCTTT CASSPGGAGNTEAFF
- TRBJ2-3 TRBV3-1/TRBV3-2 TRBD2 TGTGCCAGCAGCTCCCGGGGGGGGTTGGGCACAGATACGCAGTATTTT CASSSRGGLGTDTQYF
few TRBJ1-1 TRBV5-1 - TGCGCCAGCAGCTTGGGAGGGCGGACCCTTGAAGCTTTCTTT CASSLGGRTLEAFF
- TRBJ2-2 TRBV11-2 - TGTGCCAGCAGCTTAGGGTCGGCAGGGGCCGGGGAGCTGTTTTTT CASSLGSAGAGELFF
few TRBJ1-4 TRBV18 TRBD1 TGTGCCAGCTCACCGAGGGGACAGGGAAATGAAAAACTGTTTTTT CASSPRGQGNEKLFF
- TRBJ1-1 TRBV20-1 TRBD1 TGCAGTGCTAGTAGGGGGACAGGCGTTACTGAAGCTTTCTTT CSASRGTGVTEAFF
few TRBJ2-1 TRBV19 - TGTGCCAGCCGCCGGGACTCCAGCTCCTACAATGAGCAGTTCTTC CASRRDSSSYNEQFF
once TRBJ2-7 TRBV6-5 - TGTGCCAGCAGTTTCGAGGGTGAGCAGTACTTC CASSFEGEQYF
- TRBJ1-3 TRBV14 - TGTGCCAGCAGCCCCACGGGGGTGCCTGGTGACACCATATATTTT CASSPTGVPGDTIYF
- TRBJ2-6 TRBV10-3 TRBD1 TGTGCCATCAGTAGGGACAGCGTCACCTCTGGGGCCAACGTCCTGACTTTC CAISRDSVTSGANVLTF
- TRBJ1-6 TRBV18 - TGTGCCAGCTCACCCTCCGAACGGGTACAGCGGCCACCCCTCCACTTT CASSPSERVQRPPLHF
- TRBJ1-2 TRBV5-1 - TGCGCCAGCAGCTTGGCCGACATCTATGGCTACACCTTC CASSLADIYGYTF
- TRBJ2-2 TRBV24-1 - TGTGCCACCAGTGATTCAGGGGACACGAACACCGGGGAGCTGTTTTTT CATSDSGDTNTGELFF
few TRBJ1-5 TRBV6-5 - TGTGCCAGCAGGGAGACCCCGAATAGCAATCAGCCCCAGCATTTT CASRETPNSNQPQHF
- TRBJ1-2 TRBV5-1 TRBD1 TGCGCCAGCAGCCGGGGACAGGGCGGCTATGGCTACACCTTC CASSRGQGGYGYTF
- TRBJ2-2 TRBV5-5 - TGTGCCAGCAGCTTGGAACCGGCGGCTGGGGAGCTGTTTTTT CASSLEPAAGELFF
few TRBJ1-3 TRBV18 TRBD1 TGTGCCAGCTCACTCGACAGGGTCAACACCATATATTTT CASSLDRVNTIYF
- TRBJ1-3 TRBV7-8 - TGTGCCAGCAGCTTAGGTGGCCAGGGAAACACCATATATTTT CASSLGGQGNTIYF
- TRBJ2-7 TRBV14 - TGTGCCAGCAGCTCCAGACAGGACACACGGTACGAGCAGTACTTC CASSSRQDTRYEQYF
- TRBJ2-1 TRBV7-3 - TGTGCCAGCAGCAAACCACAGGGTCGTGAGCAGTTCTTC CASSKPQGREQFF
- TRBJ2-1 TRBV9 - TGTGCCAGCAGCGTAGACCCAGGGCGCACCTACAATGAGCAGTTCTTC CASSVDPGRTYNEQFF
- TRBJ2-7 TRBV7-9 TRBD1 TGTGCCAGCAGCCCCGATGGGACAGGGCTGGCCGAGCAGTACTTC CASSPDGTGLAEQYF
- TRBJ2-7 TRBV3-1/TRBV3-2 TRBD2 TGTGCCAGCAGCCAAGCGACCGCCAGCGGGGGGAGCTCCTACGAGCAGTACTTC CASSQATASGGSSYEQYF
- TRBJ2-7 TRBV20-1 - TGCAGTGCGCCCGGGGCCTACGAGCAGTACTTC CSAPGAYEQYF
- TRBJ2-2 TRBV5-5 TRBD2 TGTGCCAGCAGCTTGGAACTAGCGGGAGGGCCCGGCGGGGAGCTGTTTTTT CASSLELAGGPGGELFF
- TRBJ2-3 TRBV5-1 TRBD1 TGCGCCAGCAGCTTTCCCCGACGACAGGGATGGGGCACAGATACGCAGTATTTT CASSFPRRQGWGTDTQYF
- TRBJ2-5 TRBV11-2 TRBD1 TGTGCCAGCAGTCCCGGGACAGTAGAGACCCAGTACTTC CASSPGTVETQYF
once TRBJ2-7 TRBV7-9 - TGTGCCAGCAGCACTCATGTTCGGGACAACGAGCAGTACTTC CASSTHVRDNEQYF
few TRBJ2-5 TRBV7-3 TRBD2 TGTGCCAGCAGCTTAGGATTCGGGACTAGCCAAGAGACCCAGTACTTC CASSLGFGTSQETQYF
- TRBJ2-7 TRBV7-2 - TGTGCCAGCAGCCATACGCGAGGCTCAACCTACGAGCAGTACTTC CASSHTRGSTYEQYF
- TRBJ1-1 TRBV6-5 TRBD1 TGTGCCAGCAGTTTACAGGGGGGCTCGAATGAAGCTTTCTTT CASSLQGGSNEAFF
few TRBJ1-5 TRBV29-1 TRBD1 TGCAGCGTTGCTAAGGGACAGTACCGTAATCAGCCCCAGCATTTT CSVAKGQYRNQPQHF
- TRBJ2-7 TRBV5-6 TRBD1 TGTGCCAGCAGCTTTGGGACAGGGGCTTCCTACGAGCAGTACTTC CASSFGTGASYEQYF
- TRBJ2-3 TRBV5-1 - TGCGCCAGCAGCCAGACTAACACAGATACGCAGTATTTT CASSQTNTDTQYF